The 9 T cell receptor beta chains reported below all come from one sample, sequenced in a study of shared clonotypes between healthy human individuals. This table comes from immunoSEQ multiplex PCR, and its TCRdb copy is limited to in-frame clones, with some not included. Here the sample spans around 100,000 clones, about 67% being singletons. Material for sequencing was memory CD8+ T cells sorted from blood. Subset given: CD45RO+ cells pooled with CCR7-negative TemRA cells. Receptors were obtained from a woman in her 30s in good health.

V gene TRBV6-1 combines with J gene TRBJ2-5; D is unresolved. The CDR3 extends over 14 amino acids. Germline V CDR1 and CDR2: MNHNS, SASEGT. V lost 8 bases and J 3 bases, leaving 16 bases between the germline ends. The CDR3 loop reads CASGLRRREETQYF. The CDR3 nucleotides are TGTGCCAGCGGGCTCCGGCGGCGAGAAGAGACCCAGTACTTC.

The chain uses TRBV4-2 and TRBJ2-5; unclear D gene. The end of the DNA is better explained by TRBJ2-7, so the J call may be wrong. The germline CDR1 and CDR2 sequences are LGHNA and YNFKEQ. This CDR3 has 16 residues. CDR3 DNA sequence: TGTGCCAGCAGCCAAGATGATGCGTCCCCTTCCTACGAGCAGTACTTC. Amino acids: CASSQDDASPSYEQYF.

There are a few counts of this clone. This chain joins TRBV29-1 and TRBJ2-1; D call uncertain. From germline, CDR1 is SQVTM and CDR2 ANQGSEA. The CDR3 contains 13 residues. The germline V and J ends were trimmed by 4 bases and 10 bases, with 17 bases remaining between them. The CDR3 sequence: CSVGSGEWGEQFF. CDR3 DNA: TGCAGCGTTGGAAGTGGGGAATGGGGAGAGCAGTTCTTC.

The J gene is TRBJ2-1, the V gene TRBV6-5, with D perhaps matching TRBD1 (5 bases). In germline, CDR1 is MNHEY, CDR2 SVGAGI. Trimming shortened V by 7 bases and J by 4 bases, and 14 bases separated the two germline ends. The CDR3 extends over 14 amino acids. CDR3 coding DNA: TGTGCCAGCACCCTCCGTGGGGCATACAATGAGCAGTTCTTC. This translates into CASTLRGAYNEQFF.

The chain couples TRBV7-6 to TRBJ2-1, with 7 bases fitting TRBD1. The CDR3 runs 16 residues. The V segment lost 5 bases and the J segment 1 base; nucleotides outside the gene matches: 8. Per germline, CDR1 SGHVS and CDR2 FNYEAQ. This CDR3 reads CASSAGTDVSYNEQFF. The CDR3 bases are TGTGCCAGCAGCGCCGGGACAGATGTTTCCTACAATGAGCAGTTCTTC.

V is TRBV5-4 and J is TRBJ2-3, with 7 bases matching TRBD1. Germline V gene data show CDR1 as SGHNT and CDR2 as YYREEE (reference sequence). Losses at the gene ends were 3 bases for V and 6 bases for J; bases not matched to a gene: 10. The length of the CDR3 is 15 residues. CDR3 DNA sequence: TGTGCCAGCAGCTGGTCGGGACAGCCCATGGATACGCAGTATTTT. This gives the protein CASSWSGQPMDTQYF.

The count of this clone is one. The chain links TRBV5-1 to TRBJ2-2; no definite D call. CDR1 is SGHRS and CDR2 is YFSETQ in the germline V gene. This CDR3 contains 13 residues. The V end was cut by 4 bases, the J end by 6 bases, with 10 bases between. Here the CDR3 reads CASSTADAGELFF. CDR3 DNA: TGCGCCAGCAGCACGGCTGACGCCGGGGAGCTGTTTTTT. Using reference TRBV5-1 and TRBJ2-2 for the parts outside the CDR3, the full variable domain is KAGVTQTPRYLIKTRGQQVTLSCSPISGHRSVSWYQQTPGQGLQFLFEYFSETQRNKGNFPGRFSGRQFSNSRSEMNVSTLELGDSALYLCASSTADAGELFFGEGSRLTVL.

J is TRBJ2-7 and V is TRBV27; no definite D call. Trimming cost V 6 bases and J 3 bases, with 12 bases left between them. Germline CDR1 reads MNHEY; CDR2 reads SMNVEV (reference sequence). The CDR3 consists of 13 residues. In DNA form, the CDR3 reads TGTGCCAGCAGCATCCGAGCCAACTACGAGCAGTACTTC. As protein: CASSIRANYEQYF.

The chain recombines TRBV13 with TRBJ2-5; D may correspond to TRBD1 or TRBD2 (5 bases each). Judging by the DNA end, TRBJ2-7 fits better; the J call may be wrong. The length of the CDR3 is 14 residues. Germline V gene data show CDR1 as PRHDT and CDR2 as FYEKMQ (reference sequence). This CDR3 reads CASSLEGESYEQYF. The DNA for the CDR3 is TGTGCCAGCAGCTTAGAAGGGGAGAGCTACGAGCAGTACTTC.